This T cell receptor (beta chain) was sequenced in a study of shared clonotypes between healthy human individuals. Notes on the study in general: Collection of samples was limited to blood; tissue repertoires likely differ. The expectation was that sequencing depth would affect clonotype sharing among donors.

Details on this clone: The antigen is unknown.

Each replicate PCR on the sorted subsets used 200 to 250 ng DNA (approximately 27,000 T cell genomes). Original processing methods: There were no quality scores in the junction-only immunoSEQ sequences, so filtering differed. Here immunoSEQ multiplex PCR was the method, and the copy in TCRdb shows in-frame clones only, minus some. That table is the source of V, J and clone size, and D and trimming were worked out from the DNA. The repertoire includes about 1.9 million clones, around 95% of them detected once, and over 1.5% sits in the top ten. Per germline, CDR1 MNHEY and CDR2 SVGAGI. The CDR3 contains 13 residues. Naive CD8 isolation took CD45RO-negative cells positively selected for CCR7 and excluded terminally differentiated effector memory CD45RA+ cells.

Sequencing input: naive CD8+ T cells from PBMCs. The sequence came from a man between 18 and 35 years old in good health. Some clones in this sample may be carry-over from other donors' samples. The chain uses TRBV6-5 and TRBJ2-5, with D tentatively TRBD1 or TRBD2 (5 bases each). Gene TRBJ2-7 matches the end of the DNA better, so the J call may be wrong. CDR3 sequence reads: CASSYRGADEQYF. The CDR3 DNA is TGTGCCAGCAGTTACAGGGGAGCGGACGAGCAGTACTTC.